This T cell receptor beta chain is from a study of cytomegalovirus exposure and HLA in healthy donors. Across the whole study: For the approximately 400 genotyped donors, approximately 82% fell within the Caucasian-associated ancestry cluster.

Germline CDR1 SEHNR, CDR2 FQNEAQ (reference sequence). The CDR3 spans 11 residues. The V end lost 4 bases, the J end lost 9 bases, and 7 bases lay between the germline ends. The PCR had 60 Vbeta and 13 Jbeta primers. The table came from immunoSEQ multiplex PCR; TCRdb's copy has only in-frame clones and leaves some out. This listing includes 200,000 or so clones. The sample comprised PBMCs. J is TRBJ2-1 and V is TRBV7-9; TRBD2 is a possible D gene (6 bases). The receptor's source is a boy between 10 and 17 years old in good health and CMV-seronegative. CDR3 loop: CASSSGVEQFF. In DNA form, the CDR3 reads TGTGCCAGCAGCTCGGGGGTTGAGCAGTTCTTC.